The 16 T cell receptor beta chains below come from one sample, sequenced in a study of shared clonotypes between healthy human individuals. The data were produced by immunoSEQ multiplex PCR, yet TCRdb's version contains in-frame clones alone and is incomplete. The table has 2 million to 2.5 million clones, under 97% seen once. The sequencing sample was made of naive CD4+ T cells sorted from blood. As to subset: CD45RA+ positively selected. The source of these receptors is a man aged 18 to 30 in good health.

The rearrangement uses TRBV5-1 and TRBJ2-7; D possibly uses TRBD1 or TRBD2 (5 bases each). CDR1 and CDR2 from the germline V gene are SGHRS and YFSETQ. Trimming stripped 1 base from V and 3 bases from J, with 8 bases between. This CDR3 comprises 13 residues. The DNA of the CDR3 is TGCGCCAGCAGCTTGATGGGGGACTACGAGCAGTACTTC. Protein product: CASSLMGDYEQYF.

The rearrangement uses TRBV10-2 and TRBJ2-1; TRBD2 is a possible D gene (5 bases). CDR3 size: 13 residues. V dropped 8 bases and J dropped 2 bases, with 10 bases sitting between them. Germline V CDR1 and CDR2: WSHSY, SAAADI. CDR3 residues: CASGPGTYNEQFF. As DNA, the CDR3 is TGCGCCAGCGGTCCCGGGACCTACAATGAGCAGTTCTTC.

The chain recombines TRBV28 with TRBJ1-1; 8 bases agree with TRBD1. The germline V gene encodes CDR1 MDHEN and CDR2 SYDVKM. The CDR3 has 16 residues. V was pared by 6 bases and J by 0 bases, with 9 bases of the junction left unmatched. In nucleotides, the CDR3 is TGTGCCAGCAGCAAAGGACAGGGCGTAGTGAACACTGAAGCTTTCTTT. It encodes CASSKGQGVVNTEAFF.

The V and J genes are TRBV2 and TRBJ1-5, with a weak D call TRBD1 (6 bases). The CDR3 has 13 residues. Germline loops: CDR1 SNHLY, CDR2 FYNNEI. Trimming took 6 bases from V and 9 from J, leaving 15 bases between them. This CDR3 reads CASRDSGVGPQHF. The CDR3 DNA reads TGTGCCAGCAGGGACAGTGGGGTAGGGCCCCAGCATTTT. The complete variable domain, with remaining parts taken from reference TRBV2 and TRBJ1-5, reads EPEVTQTPSHQVTQMGQEVILRCVPISNHLYFYWYRQILGQKVEFLVSFYNNEISEKSEIFDDQFSVERPDGSNFTLKIRSTKLEDSAMYFCASRDSGVGPQHFGDGTRLSIL.

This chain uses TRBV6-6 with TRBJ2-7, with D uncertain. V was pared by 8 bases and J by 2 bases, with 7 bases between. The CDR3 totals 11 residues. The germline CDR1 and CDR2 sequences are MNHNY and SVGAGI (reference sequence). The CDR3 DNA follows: TGTGCCAGCGCGGCGACCTACGAGCAGTACTTC. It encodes CASAATYEQYF.

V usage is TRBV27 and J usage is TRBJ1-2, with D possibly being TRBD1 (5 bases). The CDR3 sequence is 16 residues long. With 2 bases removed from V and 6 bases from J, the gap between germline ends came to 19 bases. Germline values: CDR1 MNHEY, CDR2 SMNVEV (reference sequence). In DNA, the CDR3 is TGTGCCAGCAGTTTAACCTCCGGGACCTGGGAGGATGGCTACACCTTC. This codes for CASSLTSGTWEDGYTF.

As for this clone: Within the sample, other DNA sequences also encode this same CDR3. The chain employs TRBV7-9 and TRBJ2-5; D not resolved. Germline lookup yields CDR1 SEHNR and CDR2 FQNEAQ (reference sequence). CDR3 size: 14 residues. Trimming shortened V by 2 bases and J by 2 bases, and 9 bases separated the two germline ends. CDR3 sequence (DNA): TGTGCCAGCAGCTTATCGCTATTGCAAGAGACCCAGTACTTC. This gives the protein CASSLSLLQETQYF. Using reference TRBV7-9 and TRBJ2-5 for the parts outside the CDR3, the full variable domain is DTGVSQNPRHKITKRGQNVTFRCDPISEHNRLYWYRQTLGQGPEFLTYFQNEAQLEKSRLLSDRFSAERPKGSFSTLEIQRTEQGDSAMYLCASSLSLLQETQYFGPGTRLLVL.

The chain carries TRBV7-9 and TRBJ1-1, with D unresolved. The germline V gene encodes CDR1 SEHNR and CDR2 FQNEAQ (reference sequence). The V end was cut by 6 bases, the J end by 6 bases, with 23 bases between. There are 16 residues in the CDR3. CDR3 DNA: TGTGCCAGCAGTCACACGGCCTCACCCGATGGGGCTGAAGCTTTCTTT. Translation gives CASSHTASPDGAEAFF. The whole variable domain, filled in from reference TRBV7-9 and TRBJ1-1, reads DTGVSQNPRHKITKRGQNVTFRCDPISEHNRLYWYRQTLGQGPEFLTYFQNEAQLEKSRLLSDRFSAERPKGSFSTLEIQRTEQGDSAMYLCASSHTASPDGAEAFFGQGTRLTVV.

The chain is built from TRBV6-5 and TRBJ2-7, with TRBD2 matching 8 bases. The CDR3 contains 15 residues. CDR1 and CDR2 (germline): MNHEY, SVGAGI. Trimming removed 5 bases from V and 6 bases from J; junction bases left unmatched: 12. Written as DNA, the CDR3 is TGTGCCAGCAGTCCAGGTGGAGCGGGAGTGGGCGAGCAGTACTTC. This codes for CASSPGGAGVGEQYF.

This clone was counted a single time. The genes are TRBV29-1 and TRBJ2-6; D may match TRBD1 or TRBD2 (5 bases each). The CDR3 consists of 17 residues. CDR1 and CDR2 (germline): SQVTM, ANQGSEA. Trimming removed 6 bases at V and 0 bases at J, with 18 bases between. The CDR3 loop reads CSVVPSEGISGANVLTF. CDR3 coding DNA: TGCAGCGTGGTTCCCTCCGAGGGGATCTCTGGGGCCAACGTCCTGACTTTC.

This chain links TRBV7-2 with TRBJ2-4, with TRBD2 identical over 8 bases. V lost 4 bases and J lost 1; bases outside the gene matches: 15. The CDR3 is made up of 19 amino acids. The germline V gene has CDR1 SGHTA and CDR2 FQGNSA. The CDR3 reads CASSSKPGRVSTAKNIQYF. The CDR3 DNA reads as TGTGCCAGCAGCTCGAAACCCGGGAGGGTTAGTACGGCCAAAAACATTCAGTACTTC.

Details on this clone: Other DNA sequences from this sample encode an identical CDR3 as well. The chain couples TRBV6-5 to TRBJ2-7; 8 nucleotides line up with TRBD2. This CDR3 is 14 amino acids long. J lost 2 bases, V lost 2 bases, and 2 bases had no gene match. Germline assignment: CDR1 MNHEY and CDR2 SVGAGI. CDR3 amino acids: CASSYLAGTYEQYF. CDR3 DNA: TGTGCCAGCAGTTACCTAGCGGGTACCTACGAGCAGTACTTC.

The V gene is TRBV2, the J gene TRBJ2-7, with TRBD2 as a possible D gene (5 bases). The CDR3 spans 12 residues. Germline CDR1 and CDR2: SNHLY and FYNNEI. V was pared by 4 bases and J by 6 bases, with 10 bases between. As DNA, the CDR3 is TGTGCCAGCAGTGCGATCGGAGGCGAGCAGTACTTC. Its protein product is CASSAIGGEQYF.

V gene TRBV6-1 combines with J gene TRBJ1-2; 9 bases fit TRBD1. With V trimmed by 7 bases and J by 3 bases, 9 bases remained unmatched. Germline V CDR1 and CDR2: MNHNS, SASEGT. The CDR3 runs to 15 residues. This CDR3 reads CASNNRDREDYGYTF. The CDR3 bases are TGTGCCAGCAATAACCGGGACAGGGAGGACTATGGCTACACCTTC.

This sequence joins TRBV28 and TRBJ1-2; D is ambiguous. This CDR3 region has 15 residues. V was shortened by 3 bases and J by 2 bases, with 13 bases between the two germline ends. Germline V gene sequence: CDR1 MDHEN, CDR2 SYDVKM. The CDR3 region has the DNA TGTGCCAGCAGTTTTGGAGACCTCCTGAACTATGGCTACACCTTC. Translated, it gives CASSFGDLLNYGYTF.

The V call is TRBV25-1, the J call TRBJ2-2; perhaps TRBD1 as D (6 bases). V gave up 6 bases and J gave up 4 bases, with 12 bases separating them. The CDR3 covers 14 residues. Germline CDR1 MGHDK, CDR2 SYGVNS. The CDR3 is CASSTTGGTGELFF. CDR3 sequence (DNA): TGTGCCAGCAGCACGACAGGTGGCACCGGGGAGCTGTTTTTT.